This TCR beta chain was obtained from a study of cytomegalovirus exposure and HLA in healthy donors. Germline CDR1 is MNHEY and CDR2 is SMNVEV (reference sequence). V dropped 8 bases and J dropped 6 bases, with 22 bases sitting between them. The length of the CDR3 is 15 residues. It was with 60 Vbeta and 13 Jbeta primers that the PCR ran. This table comes from immunoSEQ multiplex PCR, and its TCRdb copy is limited to in-frame clones, with some not included. The data show roughly 140,000 clones, roughly 68% seen once. This TCR was sampled from a man aged 60 to 75 in good health and CMV-seronegative. The sequenced sample consisted of PBMCs. The genes are TRBV27 and TRBJ1-2; D may be TRBD1 (6 bases). The CDR3 sequence is CASANWGGATNGYTF. The CDR3 coding sequence is TGTGCCAGCGCGAATTGGGGGGGGGCTACGAATGGCTACACCTTC.